This T cell receptor beta chain was sequenced in a study of T-cell reconstitution after alpha-beta-depleted transplantation in children. Unique molecular identifiers tagged the TCRbeta library. TCRdb re-derived calls from the PCR reads in MiXCR, one entry per CDR3 protein. The profile shows 550,000 to 600,000 distinct CDR3 sequences, about 23% of them singletons. Germline V gives CDR1 MNHEY, CDR2 SMNVEV (reference sequence). CDR3 size: 15 residues. V was clipped by 4 bases and J by 2 bases, with 12 bases between them. The chain links TRBV27 to TRBJ2-1; D possibly corresponds to TRBD2 (7 bases). The sequenced sample was PBMCs, mostly from graft donor cells, obtained 360 days after TCRalphabeta/CD19-depleted stem cell transplant. This TCR came from a boy younger than two who had a stem cell transplant for acute myeloid leukemia, so the T cells may come from the graft donor. CDR3 residues: CASSWTRGPYNEQFF. CDR3 DNA sequence: TGTGCCAGCAGTTGGACGCGGGGGCCCTACAATGAGCAGTTCTTC.